The clone carrying this T cell receptor (beta chain) was recorded only once. The CDR3 contains 13 residues. V was cut by 8 bases and J by 7 bases, with 14 bases left in between. CDR1 MNHEY and CDR2 SVGAGI come from the germline V gene. This record belongs to a study of human thymus T cells. Some clones are missing from TCRdb's copy, which holds only in-frame ones; the method was immunoSEQ multiplex PCR. The data contain tens of thousands of clones, 90% to 97% of them singletons. Thymic resections from corrective heart surgery supplied the tissue. This receptor was taken from a boy younger than two with a congenital heart defect but otherwise immunologically healthy. The sequenced sample consisted of thymus tissue. V and J are TRBV6-5 and TRBJ2-2, with a weak D call TRBD1 (6 bases). The CDR3 DNA is TGTGCCAGCGGCTCAACAGGGCACGGGGAGCTGTTTTTT. This gives the protein CASGSTGHGELFF.